Listed here are 5 T cell receptor beta chains from one sample, sequenced in a study of shared clonotypes between healthy human individuals. Assay: immunoSEQ multiplex PCR; the TCRdb copy retains only in-frame clones and omits some. The table lists about 2.3 million clones, around 90% of them singletons. Material: naive CD4+ T cells from PBMCs. Subset denoted: CD45RA+ positively selected. The receptors stem from a man aged 18-30 years in good health. Some clones in this sample may be carry-over from other donors' samples.

The chain has TRBV6-5 and TRBJ2-7; 7 bases are shared with TRBD2. J was trimmed by 5 bases and V by 6 bases; bases with no gene match: 10. Germline V CDR1 and CDR2: MNHEY, SVGAGI. The CDR3 is 14 residues long. The CDR3 DNA sequence: TGTGCCAGCAGGAAGCTTCCGGGACTACACGAGCAGTACTTC. It encodes CASRKLPGLHEQYF.

The chain joins TRBV2 to TRBJ1-3; TRBD1 might be the D (5 bases). The CDR3 has 15 residues. Germline V CDR1 and CDR2: SNHLY, FYNNEI. V shed 0 bases and J shed 4 bases, with 10 bases lying between them. CDR3 sequence: CASSEAIGTGNTIYF. Written as DNA, the CDR3 is TGTGCCAGCAGTGAAGCGATAGGGACCGGAAACACCATATATTTT.

This rearrangement joins TRBV5-1 to TRBJ2-1, with D perhaps TRBD2 (5 bases). The CDR3 runs 13 residues. Germline V gene sequence: CDR1 SGHRS, CDR2 YFSETQ. V was clipped by 7 bases and J by 6 bases, with 14 bases between them. CDR3 residues: CASGPRAGNEQFF. As DNA, the CDR3 is TGCGCCAGCGGACCGCGGGCCGGCAATGAGCAGTTCTTC. The complete variable domain, with remaining parts taken from reference TRBV5-1 and TRBJ2-1, reads KAGVTQTPRYLIKTRGQQVTLSCSPISGHRSVSWYQQTPGQGLQFLFEYFSETQRNKGNFPGRFSGRQFSNSRSEMNVSTLELGDSALYLCASGPRAGNEQFFGPGTRLTVL.

This clone showed up just once. Other nucleotide sequences in the sample specify the same CDR3. The chain has TRBV5-6 and TRBJ2-5; no reliable D call. The CDR3 is 11 residues long. Germline loops: CDR1 SGHDT, CDR2 YYEEEE. With 0 bases removed from V and 5 bases from J, the gap between germline ends came to 2 bases. The CDR3: CASSLDETQYF. The CDR3 bases are TGTGCCAGCAGCTTGGATGAGACCCAGTACTTC.

This clone appeared a few times. V gene TRBV2 combines with J gene TRBJ1-3, with TRBD1 identical over 8 bases. Germline V gives CDR1 SNHLY, CDR2 FYNNEI. The CDR3 length is 15 residues. With V trimmed by 6 bases and J by 2 bases, 6 bases remained unmatched. CDR3 residues: CASRLGQGPGNTIYF. The CDR3 DNA sequence: TGTGCCAGCAGGTTAGGACAGGGACCTGGAAACACCATATATTTT.